This TCR beta chain appears in the sequencing data of a study of blood T cell repertoires in COVID-19 (dated by TCRdb to the early 2020s). About the study as a whole: Samples covering the acute and convalescent phases of COVID-19 were provided by collaborators in the United States, Italy and Spain. The material from the prospective study consisted of cDNA or gDNA derived from T cells, B-cell-depleted T cells, or PBMCs. Subjects who had been exposed to COVID-19, were actively infected with it, or had recovered from it provided the deeply sampled blood TCRbeta repertoires that made up the dataset. The repertoires were released in a freely available public database intended as a resource for research on the immune response to SARS-CoV-2. The samples were drawn from two sources: the first 160 participants of the ongoing ImmuneRACE study, and 950 to 1,500 subjects contributed by 6 global collaborators. A de-identified subject ID, COVID-19 status, age in years and sex were almost always included in the sample metadata. Where available, HLA class I and class II types were taken from metadata supplied by the sample provider and were not determined by assay-based typing. The investigation overall reported the following: How much clinical and demographic metadata was included differed by source and by participant, and the metadata was provided uncurated.

As encoded in the germline V gene, CDR1 is SNHLY while CDR2 is FYNNEI. Its CDR3 holds 15 amino acids, cysteine through phenylalanine. Of all the DNA, just the CDR3 is kept, 45 bases in frame from base 1. V is pared back by 10 bases and J by 5 bases, with 22 bases lying between the germline termini. Participants in the prospective study were aged roughly 18 to 100 years, lived in about two dozen United States geographic areas, and enrolled through a virtual design. In the prospective study, cohorts were assigned on the basis of participant-reported clinical history obtained from a screening survey and a study questionnaire. ImmuneRACE Cohort 3 recovered participants were defined by two consecutive negative NP/OP PCR tests, healthcare professional clearance, or symptom resolution. In the prospective study, whole blood, serum and a nasopharyngeal or oropharyngeal swab were collected from each participant by mobile phlebotomists. Additional blood draws and questionnaires over an approximately 2-month period could optionally be provided by prospective study participants. Blood samples from the prospective study were shipped frozen or at room temperature prior to DNA extraction.

To note about this clone: The target of this receptor is not known. Nothing much larger sits one base from this clone, and base qualities are not available.

TCRbeta CDR3 regions were amplified from genomic DNA by means of the immunoSEQ Assay, a bias-controlled multiplex PCR. The authors' analysis ran thus. Nucleated cell counts per sample were estimated from amplification of reference gene primers within the assay. To quantify the absolute abundance of each unique TCRbeta CDR3 rearrangement, sequence reads were collapsed and filtered. For each sample, productive Simpson clonality was calculated by taking the square root of Simpson's diversity index across productive rearrangements. The source is immuneACCESS, and TCRdb retained only in-frame sequences with V and J called. Part of the clones is not carried over; for the studies checked, unresolved V genes explain less than half of this, and the remainder is unexplained. D and trimming come from the DNA, and the V and J calls and clone size come from that table. The sample table holds around 330,000 clones, of which 70% to 90% were seen once. The top ten clones comprise roughly 8.9% of the sample.

The sequence derives from a woman aged 40 to 50 who had recovered from COVID-19. In this chain, TRBV2 is recombined with TRBJ2-3; possibly the D gene is TRBD1, per 7 matching bases. The specimen sequenced was PBMCs or T cells enriched from blood (not recorded which). CDR3 reads: CATLELSQGGDTQYF. The nucleotide sequence reads TGTGCCACCCTTGAATTGAGCCAGGGGGGAGATACGCAGTATTTT.